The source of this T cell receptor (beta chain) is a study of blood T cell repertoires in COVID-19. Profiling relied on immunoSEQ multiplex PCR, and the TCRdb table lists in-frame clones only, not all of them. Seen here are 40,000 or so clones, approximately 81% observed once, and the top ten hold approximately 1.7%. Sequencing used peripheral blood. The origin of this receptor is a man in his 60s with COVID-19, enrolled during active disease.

CDR3 coding DNA: TGTGCCAGCAGCTTACTTCAGGGGGTTTTTACAGATACGCAGTATTTT. It is translated as CASSLLQGVFTDTQYF. V usage is TRBV7-9 and J usage is TRBJ2-3, with TRBD1 matching over 7 bases. Germline V lookup: CDR1 SEHNR, CDR2 FQNEAQ (reference sequence). After removal of 2 bases from V and 3 bases from J, the junction contained 8 bases not matched to a gene. The CDR3 extends over 16 amino acids.